The entry below gives a single TCR beta chain sequence along with its context. Antigen unknown. The repertoire was sequenced with immunoSEQ multiplex PCR; TCRdb's copy has only in-frame clones and lacks some. The sample consists of under 85,000 clones, around 88% of them appearing once. The data belong to a study of OX40 agonist ivuxolimab in advanced cancers. The wider study: Patients in the trial were receiving intravenous ivuxolimab every 2 weeks, at doses of 0.01 to 10 mg/kg. Findings of the study overall: No determination was made of the antigen specificity of the expanded peripheral T cells.

The receptor comes from an adult with an advanced solid tumor such as melanoma, head and neck, liver or kidney cancer. Here the sequenced sample was CD4+ or CD8+ T cells sorted from blood, taken in a trial of the OX40 agonist ivuxolimab.

The CDR3 DNA reads TGCGCCAGCAGCAACACCTACAATGAGCAGTTCTTC. It translates to CASSNTYNEQFF. The gene calls are TRBV5-1 and TRBJ2-1; no definite D call. Trimming took off 4 bases at V and 2 bases at J, with 4 bases between the two ends. The CDR3 totals 12 residues. Germline V gene lookup returns CDR1 SGHRS and CDR2 YFSETQ.